This note documents a single T cell receptor beta chain sequence. Here immunoSEQ multiplex PCR was the method, and the copy in TCRdb shows in-frame clones only, minus some. The profile shows tens of thousands of clones, about 89% of them singletons. This record comes from a study of blood T cell repertoires in COVID-19. Looking at the study overall: From T cells, B-cell-depleted T cells, or PBMCs came the material, which was cDNA or gDNA.

The CDR3 contains 14 residues. V dropped 5 bases and J dropped 8; count of bases not matched to a gene: 8. Germline lookup yields CDR1 SNHLY and CDR2 FYNNEI. The specimen was peripheral blood. The V and J genes are TRBV2 and TRBJ1-5; 8 bases are shared with TRBD1. The TCR was taken from a man between 45 and 60 years old with COVID-19, enrolled during active disease. CDR3 residues: CASSLGRGREPQHF. As DNA, the CDR3 is TGTGCCAGCAGTTTAGGCAGGGGGCGTGAGCCCCAGCATTTT. The full variable domain, with the rest looked up from reference TRBV2 and TRBJ1-5, is EPEVTQTPSHQVTQMGQEVILRCVPISNHLYFYWYRQILGQKVEFLVSFYNNEISEKSEIFDDQFSVERPDGSNFTLKIRSTKLEDSAMYFCASSLGRGREPQHFGDGTRLSIL.